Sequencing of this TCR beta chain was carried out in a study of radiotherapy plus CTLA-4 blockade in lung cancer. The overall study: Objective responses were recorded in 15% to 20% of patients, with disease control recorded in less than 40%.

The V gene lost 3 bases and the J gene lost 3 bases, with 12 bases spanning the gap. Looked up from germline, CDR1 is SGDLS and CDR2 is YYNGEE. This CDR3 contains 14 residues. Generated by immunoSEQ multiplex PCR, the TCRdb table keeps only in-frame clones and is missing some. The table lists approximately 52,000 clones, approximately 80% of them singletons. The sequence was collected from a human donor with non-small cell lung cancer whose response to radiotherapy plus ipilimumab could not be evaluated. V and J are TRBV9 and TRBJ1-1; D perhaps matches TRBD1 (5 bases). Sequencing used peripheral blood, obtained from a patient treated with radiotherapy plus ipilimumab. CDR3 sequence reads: CASSESSRDTEAFF. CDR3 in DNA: TGTGCCAGCAGCGAGTCCAGCAGGGACACTGAAGCTTTCTTT.